Listed here are 8 T cell receptor beta chains from one sample, sequenced in a study of T cell responses to AZD1222 COVID-19 vaccine. Profiling relied on immunoSEQ multiplex PCR, and the TCRdb table lists in-frame clones only, not all of them. This table has roughly 150,000 clones, about 88% appearing once. Sequenced material: peripheral blood, taken after recovery from COVID-19. These receptors originate from an adult who had recovered from COVID-19.

V usage is TRBV4-2 and J usage is TRBJ1-2; 7 bases are a match to TRBD1. The CDR3 has 16 residues. In germline, CDR1 is LGHNA, CDR2 YNFKEQ. Trimming took 0 bases from V and 5 from J; bases not matched to a gene: 9. CDR3 loop: CASSQDLGQGGYGYTF. For the CDR3, the DNA is TGTGCCAGCAGCCAAGATCTTGGGCAGGGGGGGTATGGCTACACCTTC.

The chain couples TRBV6-2 or TRBV6-3 to TRBJ2-7, with TRBD1 as a possible D gene (6 bases). Germline-derived CDR1 and CDR2 are MNHEY and SVGEGT. The V and J ends lost 6 bases and 5 bases respectively, with 11 bases between them. The CDR3 is made up of 12 amino acids. CDR3 protein: CASSNRAHEQYF. CDR3 nucleotide sequence: TGTGCCAGCAGCAACAGGGCCCACGAGCAGTACTTC.

The chain is built from TRBV15 and TRBJ2-1, with TRBD2 identical over 7 bases. The V gene's germline CDR1 is LNHNV and CDR2 YYDKDF (reference sequence). This CDR3 region has 13 residues. Trimming cost V 0 bases and J 11 bases; bases outside gene matches: 4. The CDR3 DNA reads as TGTGCCACCAGCAGAGATCTAGCGGAGAAGCAGTTCTTC. Translating it yields CATSRDLAEKQFF.

The chain uses TRBV7-2 and TRBJ2-5; 14 bases are shared with TRBD2. Unmatched junction bases numbered 10, after V lost 3 bases and J lost 4 bases. This CDR3 has 18 residues. Germline loops: CDR1 SGHTA, CDR2 FQGNSA. The CDR3 sequence: CASSLGTSGGNGGETQYF. As DNA, the CDR3 is TGTGCCAGCAGCTTGGGGACTAGCGGGGGTAATGGAGGAGAGACCCAGTACTTC.

The chain couples TRBV29-1 to TRBJ1-2; the D gene is possibly TRBD1 (5 bases). V dropped 1 base and J dropped 5 bases, with 11 bases sitting between them. The CDR3 spans 13 residues. Germline V gene sequence: CDR1 SQVTM, CDR2 ANQGSEA. In DNA, the CDR3 is TGCAGCGTTGAAGGGCCGCGGGGGTATGGCTACACCTTC. It specifies CSVEGPRGYGYTF. Full variable domain (outside the CDR3, taken from reference TRBV29-1 and TRBJ1-2): SAVISQKPSRDICQRGTSLTIQCQVDSQVTMMFWYRQQPGQSLTLIATANQGSEATYESGFVIDKFPISRPNLTFSTLTVSNMSPEDSSIYLCSVEGPRGYGYTFGSGTRLTVV.

This clone was seen a single time. The V and J genes are TRBV18 and TRBJ2-7; D could derive from TRBD1 or TRBD2 (6 bases each). Between the trimmed V and J ends, which lost 6 bases and 3 bases, there was a span of 12 bases. Looked up from germline, CDR1 is KGHSH and CDR2 is LQKENI. This CDR3 contains 13 residues. The CDR3 bases are TGTGCCAGCTCGCGGGACAAAATCTACGAGCAGTACTTC. It encodes CASSRDKIYEQYF.

The chain recombines TRBV5-6 with TRBJ1-5; TRBD1 might be the D (6 bases). Germline lookup yields CDR1 SGHDT and CDR2 YYEEEE. Between the trimmed V and J ends, which lost 0 bases and 4 bases, there was a span of 17 bases. The CDR3 has 17 amino acids. The CDR3 nucleotides are TGTGCCAGCAGCTTGGCTAACTCCACAGGGATGAATCAGCCCCAGCATTTT. It is translated as CASSLANSTGMNQPQHF.

The rearrangement joins TRBV5-1 to TRBJ1-2; D gene uncertain. Trimming stripped 4 bases from V and 5 bases from J, with 6 bases between. This CDR3 contains 11 residues. Germline V gene data show CDR1 as SGHRS and CDR2 as YFSETQ. CDR3 in amino acids: CASSRIYGYTF. The CDR3 nucleotides read TGCGCCAGCAGCAGGATTTATGGCTACACCTTC.